What follows are 2 T cell receptor beta chains derived from one specimen sequenced in a study of blood T cell repertoires in COVID-19. Using immunoSEQ multiplex PCR, the repertoire was profiled, and TCRdb retains in-frame clones only, with some absent. The sample lists approximately 300,000 clones, around 88% seen once, with about 4.6% in the top ten. The sequencing sample was made of peripheral blood. The receptors stem from a man between 40 and 49 years old with acute or convalescent COVID-19.

This chain uses TRBV30 with TRBJ2-7; TRBD1 agrees at 8 bases. This CDR3 contains 13 residues. J lost 7 bases, V lost 0 bases, and 5 bases had no gene match. Germline V gene data show CDR1 as GTSNPN and CDR2 as SVGIG (reference sequence). The CDR3 region is CAWSVQGVREQYF. The CDR3 bases are TGTGCCTGGAGTGTACAGGGGGTGAGAGAGCAGTACTTC.

The chain combines TRBV24-1 with TRBJ2-1; D perhaps matches TRBD2 (6 bases). Germline CDR1 KGHDR, CDR2 SFDVKD. The CDR3 has 16 residues. V was cut by 6 bases and J by 8 bases, with 22 bases left in between. In DNA form, the CDR3 reads TGTGCCACCAGTACGGAGGGACCCCACCTCTTTGATGAGCAGTTCTTC. It specifies CATSTEGPHLFDEQFF.